The source of this T cell receptor beta chain is a study of T cell clonotyping in hematopoietic cell transplantation. Recipient blood drawn about 28 days pretransplant and days 30, 100, 180 after. This CDR3 comprises 13 residues. The germline V gene has CDR1 SQVTM and CDR2 ANQGSEA. V was clipped by 2 bases and J by 4 bases, with 9 bases between them. Using immunoSEQ multiplex PCR, the repertoire was profiled, and TCRdb retains in-frame clones only, with some absent. The table has around 10,000 clones, roughly four fifths seen once. The sequenced sample was PBMCs, obtained at the time of graft-versus-host disease after allogeneic stem cell transplant. The chain links TRBV29-1 to TRBJ2-1; D unclear. The source of this sequence is a male patient aged 55 to 70 who had an allogeneic stem cell transplant from an unrelated donor, so the T cells may come from the graft donor. Some clones in this sample may be carry-over from other donors' samples. CDR3 DNA sequence: TGCAGCGTTGAACAATCTTTATACAATGAGCAGTTCTTC. It yields the protein CSVEQSLYNEQFF.